This TCR beta chain is drawn from a study of blood T cell repertoires in COVID-19. The V gene end was trimmed by 5 bases and the J gene end by 7 bases; junction bases not matched to a gene: 9. Germline V gene data show CDR1 as GTSNPN and CDR2 as SVGIG (reference sequence). The CDR3 extends over 14 amino acids. The protocol was immunoSEQ multiplex PCR, while the TCRdb copy is restricted to in-frame clones and leaves out a portion. The sample shows 300,000 or so clones, under 95% of them seen only once. Enrollees, roughly 18 to 89 years old, lived in around 23 US areas. V is TRBV30 and J is TRBJ2-1, with TRBD2 matching 9 bases. The sequence was collected from a man in his 60s who had recovered from COVID-19. Sequencing input: PBMCs or T cells enriched from blood (not recorded which). CDR3 protein: CAWLPREGLNEQFF. The CDR3 nucleotides read TGTGCCTGGTTGCCGCGGGAGGGCCTTAATGAGCAGTTCTTC.